This entry concerns a single T cell receptor (beta chain). Trimming took off 4 bases at V and 0 bases at J, with 1 base between the two ends. This CDR3 comprises 11 residues. Germline V lookup: CDR1 MNHEY, CDR2 SMNVEV (reference sequence). This entry comes from a study of T cell responses to AZD1222 COVID-19 vaccine. Sequencing was performed with immunoSEQ multiplex PCR; in TCRdb, only in-frame clones are kept and a portion is missing. The table records 100,000 to 120,000 clones, around 81% of them present only once. Sequencing was performed on peripheral blood, taken on day 0 of AZD1222 vaccination. The genes are TRBV27 and TRBJ2-7; D call uncertain. The TCR comes from an adult in good health. The CDR3 coding sequence is TGTGCCAGCAGTTCCTCCTACGAGCAGTACTTC. Encoded protein: CASSSSYEQYF.